The TCR beta chain described here comes from a study of cytomegalovirus exposure and HLA in healthy donors (dated by TCRdb to about 2017). Background on the whole study: According to a later analysis, one platform produced both the roughly 120 validation repertoires and the 666 repertoires of the first cohort. The aim of the study was to test whether cataloging public T cell receptors could identify signatures of past pathogen exposure. In addition to the first cohort of approximately 650 subjects, a separate validation cohort of approximately 130 different subjects was used. To predict cytomegalovirus infection status, the study combined high-throughput TCR immunosequencing, statistical association of individual TCRs with disease status, and machine learning. On the study overall, not on this receptor specifically: In a later analysis, TCRs clustered in the first cohort were found to also tend to co-occur in the roughly 120 validation repertoires, with around 94% of cluster scores above 0. All 130 or so repertoires were used to score co-occurrence in the validation cohort in a later analysis, because that analysis had no HLA typing for the cohort. It was suggested by the authors that the approach could potentially be generalized to other disease states and immunological phenotypes. In the study, approximately 160 TCR beta chains were listed as associated with cytomegalovirus. A few of the identified cytomegalovirus-associated TCR beta chains were confirmed in vitro to be specific for cytomegalovirus antigens. In both the original and validation cohorts, the classifier was reported to diagnose cytomegalovirus status with high specificity and sensitivity. Most TCR sequences were observed very rarely across donors, whereas some public TCRs were present in many individuals.

V is cut back by 7 bases and J by 3 bases, with 10 bases in the junction unmatched. From a lookup of the germline V gene, CDR1 and CDR2 are MNHNS and SASEGT. There are 15 amino acids in the CDR3, from cysteine to phenylalanine inclusive. CDR3 DNA is the only sequence kept; it has 45 bases, read in frame from the first base. Separate from the approximately 670-subject first cohort, the validation cohort of 95 to 150 subjects was the group to which the donors belonged. A word on this clone: Its target antigen remains unknown. Base qualities are not at hand, and no much larger clone is one base apart.

The library came from the immunoSEQ multiplex PCR assay. In the paper's pipeline: A statistical classification framework was developed to diagnose cytomegalovirus status using the catalog of TCR beta chain sequences. In TCRdb, the immuneACCESS table is reduced to in-frame sequences with V and J assigned. These tables do not hold every clone; where another copy was compared, an unresolved V gene accounts for under half, and the others remain unexplained. V and J calls and clone size are as listed in that table; D and trimming were resolved from the DNA. For this sample the table gives roughly 310,000 clones, of which approximately 86% were detected only once. The ten largest clones capture around 1% of the sample.

The receptor comes from a man under 40 in good health and CMV-seronegative. The sequence joins TRBV6-1 to TRBJ2-3; TRBD1 lines up with 7 middle nucleotides. The sample consisted of PBMCs. This receptor has the CDR3 CASTRDRARTDTQYF. The DNA sequence is TGTGCCAGCACGAGAGACAGGGCCCGTACAGATACGCAGTATTTT.